The 23 T cell receptor beta chains below all came from one sample that was sequenced in a study of blood T cell repertoires in COVID-19. Method: immunoSEQ multiplex PCR; TCRdb's copy keeps in-frame clones and lacks some. The sample lists around 250,000 clones; about 83% were seen once. Sequenced: peripheral blood. The origin of the receptors is a woman aged 40 to 55 who had recovered from COVID-19.

The rearrangement links TRBV7-9 to TRBJ2-7; possibly TRBD2 for D (5 bases). Germline assignment: CDR1 SEHNR and CDR2 FQNEAQ (reference sequence). Trimming shortened V by 2 bases and J by 3 bases, and 8 bases separated the two germline ends. The CDR3 loop spans 13 amino acids. This CDR3 is CASSLSSGYEQYF. In nucleotides, the CDR3 is TGTGCCAGCAGCTTATCCAGCGGCTACGAGCAGTACTTC.

The J gene is TRBJ1-1, the V gene TRBV7-9; a possible D gene is TRBD1 (5 bases). The CDR3 consists of 16 residues. CDR1 is SEHNR, CDR2 FQNEAQ, per germline (reference sequence). Trimming left V 5 bases short and J 3 bases short, with 19 bases between. This CDR3 is CASSHRTGVIDTEAFF. The CDR3 DNA is TGTGCCAGCAGCCACCGTACGGGGGTTATAGACACTGAAGCTTTCTTT.

This sequence joins TRBV2 and TRBJ1-2, with D possibly TRBD1 on 5 matching bases. Germline assignment: CDR1 SNHLY and CDR2 FYNNEI. The CDR3 sequence is 17 residues long. V gave up 3 bases and J gave up 6 bases, with 23 bases separating them. The CDR3 DNA is TGTGCCAGCAGTGAGGGGGGGATACGATCCTGGGAAGATGGCTACACCTTC. Its translation: CASSEGGIRSWEDGYTF.

This chain joins TRBV7-9 and TRBJ1-5; TRBD1 agrees at 9 bases. There are 19 residues in the CDR3. Trimming took 5 bases from V and 0 from J; bases not matched to a gene: 14. In germline, CDR1 is SEHNR, CDR2 FQNEAQ (reference sequence). This CDR3 reads CASSLTSGTGSYSNQPQHF. In nucleotides, the CDR3 is TGTGCCAGCAGCCTAACATCCGGGACAGGGTCTTATAGCAATCAGCCCCAGCATTTT.

This chain connects TRBV28 to TRBJ1-4; 7 positions agree with TRBD1. This CDR3 comprises 14 residues. J gave up 0 bases and V 5 bases, and 0 bases lay outside the gene matches. Germline V lookup: CDR1 MDHEN, CDR2 SYDVKM. The CDR3 DNA follows: TGTGCCAGCAGTCAGGGGGCAACTAATGAAAAACTGTTTTTT. Amino acid sequence: CASSQGATNEKLFF.

The chain employs TRBV15 and TRBJ1-1, with 7 bases aligning to TRBD1. Looked up from germline, CDR1 is LNHNV and CDR2 is YYDKDF (reference sequence). With V trimmed by 5 bases and J by 2 bases, 5 bases remained unmatched. The CDR3 contains 14 residues. CDR3 in amino acids: CATSVDRVNTEAFF. The DNA for the CDR3 is TGTGCCACCAGCGTCGACAGGGTAAACACTGAAGCTTTCTTT.

This clone occurred a few times. The chain links TRBV6-2 or TRBV6-3 to TRBJ1-5; D is undetermined. The V gene lost 2 bases and the J gene lost 3 bases, with 8 bases spanning the gap. CDR3 length: 14 residues. CDR1 is MNHEY and CDR2 is SVGEGT in the germline V gene. Here the CDR3 reads CASSYTRFNQPQHF. CDR3 nucleotide sequence: TGTGCCAGCAGTTACACGCGTTTCAATCAGCCCCAGCATTTT.

This clone appeared a few times. The chain couples TRBV27 to TRBJ1-5, with 12 bases lining up with TRBD1. The germline gives CDR1 MNHEY, CDR2 SMNVEV (reference sequence). V lost 10 bases and J lost 3; bases outside the gene matches: 7. The CDR3 extends over 15 amino acids. The CDR3, as DNA: TGTGCCACCCGAGGGACAGGGGGCTTCAATCAGCCCCAGCATTTT. It specifies CATRGTGGFNQPQHF.

The CDR3 DNA reads TGCGCCAGCAGCTTTGTTGCGGGGGGGAATCAAGAGACCCAGTACTTC. It is translated as CASSFVAGGNQETQYF. The chain couples TRBV5-1 to TRBJ2-5, with 9 bases that match TRBD2. CDR1 SGHRS and CDR2 YFSETQ come from the germline V gene. J gave up 2 bases and V 2 bases, and 7 bases lay outside the gene matches. The CDR3 totals 16 residues.

This clone came up once. The genes are TRBV12-3 or TRBV12-4 and TRBJ2-7; D may be TRBD2 (6 bases). Deletions cut 6 bases from V and 3 bases from J, with 12 bases between. The CDR3 length is 13 residues. CDR3 nucleotides: TGTGCCAGCAGCCCGGGACTGCGCTACGAGCAGTACTTC. Residues: CASSPGLRYEQYF.

The V and J genes are TRBV11-2 and TRBJ1-2; the match to TRBD1 covers 7 bases. V lost 5 bases and J lost 2; bases outside the gene matches: 8. There are 15 residues in the CDR3. Germline V gene sequence: CDR1 SGHAT, CDR2 FQNNGV. CDR3 bases: TGTGCCAGCAGCCCTAGGGACAGATCCAACTATGGCTACACCTTC. Its translation is CASSPRDRSNYGYTF.

The CDR3, as DNA: TGTGCCAGCAGCGCCAACGGCTACGAGCAGTACTTC. The encoded protein is CASSANGYEQYF. The chain uses TRBV7-3 and TRBJ2-7; D call uncertain. V was pared by 5 bases and J by 3 bases, with 8 bases between. Germline CDR1 and CDR2: SGHTA and FQGTGA. This CDR3 contains 12 residues.

This rearrangement joins TRBV3-1 (or the pseudogene TRBV3-2) to TRBJ2-5; 7 positions agree with TRBD1. This CDR3 is 14 amino acids long. CDR1 and CDR2 (germline): LGHDT, YNNKEL (reference sequence). The V gene end was trimmed by 3 bases and the J gene end by 5 bases; junction bases not matched to a gene: 6. The CDR3 here is CASSHPDRRETQYF. The CDR3, as DNA: TGTGCCAGCAGCCACCCGGACAGGCGGGAGACCCAGTACTTC.

This chain connects TRBV19 to TRBJ1-1; D may be TRBD1 (5 bases). The CDR3 consists of 16 residues. CDR1 and CDR2 from the germline V gene are LNHDA and SQIVND (reference sequence). V lost 4 bases to trimming and J lost 3 bases, with 18 bases between them. CDR3 amino acids: CASSTRRTGRDTEAFF. The DNA for the CDR3 is TGTGCCAGTAGTACCCGTAGGACGGGCAGGGACACTGAAGCTTTCTTT.

The chain has TRBV5-1 and TRBJ1-5; D is perhaps TRBD1 (5 bases). The CDR3 length is 13 residues. CDR1 and CDR2 from the germline V gene are SGHRS and YFSETQ. V was shortened by 5 bases and J by 7 bases, with 13 bases between the two germline ends. The CDR3, as DNA: TGCGCCAGCAGGTATGACAGTCGGCAGCCCCAGCATTTT. Translated: CASRYDSRQPQHF.

The chain couples TRBV28 to TRBJ1-5; the D gene is possibly TRBD1 (5 bases). Looked up from germline, CDR1 is MDHEN and CDR2 is SYDVKM. V lost 4 bases and J 5 bases, leaving 15 bases between the germline ends. This CDR3 is built from 15 residues. The CDR3 nucleotides read TGTGCCAGCAGTTCGGCGGGAGAAGGGGATCAGCCCCAGCATTTT. Protein product: CASSSAGEGDQPQHF.

CDR3 DNA: TGTGCCAGCTCACCAATAGGACAGGGTGATCAGCCCCAGCATTTT. As protein: CASSPIGQGDQPQHF. The chain carries TRBV18 and TRBJ1-5; TRBD1 matches at 8 bases. Germline CDR1 KGHSH, CDR2 LQKENI. V lost 2 bases, J lost 5 bases, and 5 bases stayed unmatched. The CDR3 consists of 15 residues.

Note on this clone: Different DNA sequences within this sample yield the same CDR3. This chain connects TRBV2 to TRBJ2-1, with D possibly being TRBD2 (5 bases). The CDR3 is 11 residues long. V was trimmed by 9 bases and J by 7 bases, leaving 10 bases between them. CDR1 is SNHLY and CDR2 is FYNNEI in the germline V gene. The CDR3 coding sequence is TGTGCCAGTACTAGGAATAATGAGCAGTTCTTC. As protein: CASTRNNEQFF.

The chain combines TRBV7-9 with TRBJ2-1, with a possible D match to TRBD1 (6 bases). Germline CDR1 reads SEHNR; CDR2 reads FQNEAQ (reference sequence). Trimming cost V 4 bases and J 7 bases, with 17 bases left between them. This CDR3 comprises 15 residues. CDR3 in amino acids: CASSSTGTEANEQFF. The DNA of the CDR3 is TGTGCCAGCAGCTCTACAGGGACCGAAGCTAATGAGCAGTTCTTC.

J is TRBJ2-2 and V is TRBV30; 14 nucleotides align to TRBD2. Germline loops: CDR1 GTSNPN, CDR2 SVGIG (reference sequence). The junction had 7 bases not matched to a gene; V was cut back by 3 bases and J by 4 bases. The CDR3 loop spans 17 amino acids. The CDR3 here is CAWSGGLAGALTGELFF. The CDR3, as DNA: TGTGCCTGGAGCGGGGGACTAGCGGGGGCCCTCACCGGGGAGCTGTTTTTT.

The chain has TRBV2 and TRBJ2-1; 8 positions match TRBD1. The V gene's germline CDR1 is SNHLY and CDR2 FYNNEI. V lost 4 bases, J lost 6 bases, and 11 bases stayed unmatched. The length of the CDR3 is 16 residues. The CDR3 spells CASSGIRGRGLNEQFF. The CDR3 DNA follows: TGTGCCAGCAGTGGCATCCGGGGCAGGGGGCTCAATGAGCAGTTCTTC.

CDR3 sequence: CASTTVAGGIGELFF. Written as DNA, the CDR3 is TGCGCCAGCACCACGGTAGCGGGGGGTATCGGGGAGCTGTTTTTT. This chain uses TRBV4-1 with TRBJ2-2; 10 positions match TRBD2. Germline-derived CDR1 and CDR2 are MGHRA and YSYEKL. Trimming removed 7 bases from V and 7 bases from J; junction bases left unmatched: 9. The CDR3 extends over 15 amino acids.

J is TRBJ2-1 and V is TRBV7-6; 7 nucleotides align to TRBD1. The V and J ends lost 5 bases and 0 bases, in that order; junction bases with no gene match: 4. CDR3 size: 15 residues. Per germline, CDR1 SGHVS and CDR2 FNYEAQ. The CDR3 loop reads CASSQRQGSYNEQFF. The CDR3 DNA reads as TGTGCCAGCAGCCAGCGACAGGGCTCCTACAATGAGCAGTTCTTC. The full variable domain, its missing parts supplied by reference TRBV7-6 and TRBJ2-1, is GAGVSQSPRYKVTKRGQDVALRCDPISGHVSLYWYRQALGQGPEFLTYFNYEAQQDKSGLPNDRFSAERPEGSISTLTIQRTEQRDSAMYRCASSQRQGSYNEQFFGPGTRLTVL.